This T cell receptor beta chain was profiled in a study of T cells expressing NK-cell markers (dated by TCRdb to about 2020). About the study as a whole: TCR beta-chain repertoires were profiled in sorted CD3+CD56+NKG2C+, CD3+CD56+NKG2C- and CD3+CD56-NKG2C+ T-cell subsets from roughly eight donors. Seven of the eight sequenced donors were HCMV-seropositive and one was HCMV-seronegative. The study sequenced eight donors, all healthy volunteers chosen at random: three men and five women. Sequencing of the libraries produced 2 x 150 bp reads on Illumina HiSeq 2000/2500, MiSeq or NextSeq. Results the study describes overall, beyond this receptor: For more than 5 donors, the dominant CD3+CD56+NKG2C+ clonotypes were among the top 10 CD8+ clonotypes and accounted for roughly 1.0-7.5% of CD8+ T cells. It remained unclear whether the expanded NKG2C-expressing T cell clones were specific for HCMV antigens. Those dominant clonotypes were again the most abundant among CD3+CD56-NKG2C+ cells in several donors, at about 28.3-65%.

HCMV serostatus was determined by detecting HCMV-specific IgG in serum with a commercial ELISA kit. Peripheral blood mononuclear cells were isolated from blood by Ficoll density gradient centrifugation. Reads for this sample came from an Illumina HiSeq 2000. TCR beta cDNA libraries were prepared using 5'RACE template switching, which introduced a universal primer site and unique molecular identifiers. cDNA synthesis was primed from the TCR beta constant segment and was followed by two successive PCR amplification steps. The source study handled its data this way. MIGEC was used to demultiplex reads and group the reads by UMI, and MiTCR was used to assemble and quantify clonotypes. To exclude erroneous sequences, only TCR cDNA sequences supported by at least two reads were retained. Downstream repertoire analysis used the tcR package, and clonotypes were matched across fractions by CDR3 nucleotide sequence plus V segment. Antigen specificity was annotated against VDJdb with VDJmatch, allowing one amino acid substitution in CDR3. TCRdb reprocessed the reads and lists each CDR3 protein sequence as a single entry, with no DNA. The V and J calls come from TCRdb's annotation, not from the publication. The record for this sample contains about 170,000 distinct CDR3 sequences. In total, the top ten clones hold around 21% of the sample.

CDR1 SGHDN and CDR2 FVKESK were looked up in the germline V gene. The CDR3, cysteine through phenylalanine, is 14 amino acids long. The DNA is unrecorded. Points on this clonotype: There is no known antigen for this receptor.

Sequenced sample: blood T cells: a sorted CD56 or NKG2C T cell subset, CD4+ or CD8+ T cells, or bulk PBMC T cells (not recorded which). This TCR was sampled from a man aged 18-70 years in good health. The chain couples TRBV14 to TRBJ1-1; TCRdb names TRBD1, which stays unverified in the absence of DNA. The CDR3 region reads CASSQPTGVGEAFF.